These 26 T cell receptor beta chains originate from one sample sequenced in a study of cytomegalovirus exposure and HLA in healthy donors. Only in-frame clones appear in the TCRdb table, and some are missing; sequencing was by immunoSEQ multiplex PCR. Counted here are about 66,000 clones, 95% to 98% occurring once; the ten biggest clones make up around 1.5%. The sequencing sample was made of PBMCs. The source of these receptors is a woman under 30 in good health and CMV-seropositive.

The chain couples TRBV6-1 to TRBJ2-7; maybe TRBD2 (7 bases). The V end was cut by 5 bases, the J end by 3 bases, with 14 bases between. From germline, CDR1 is MNHNS and CDR2 SASEGT. This CDR3 comprises 14 residues. The CDR3 DNA reads TGTGCCAGCAGTCGTGCGGGGGCCCGCTACGAGCAGTACTTC. Residues: CASSRAGARYEQYF.

The V and J genes are TRBV28 and TRBJ2-7, with D possibly being TRBD2 (5 bases). Trimming pared 6 bases from V and 3 bases from J, leaving 15 bases between. The CDR3 spans 14 residues. Germline V gene lookup returns CDR1 MDHEN and CDR2 SYDVKM. Here the CDR3 DNA reads TGTGCCAGCAGGGGCAGCGGAAGTTTCTACGAGCAGTACTTC. Its protein product is CASRGSGSFYEQYF.

The V and J genes are TRBV2 and TRBJ1-1; D is undetermined. The length of the CDR3 is 12 residues. Trimming removed 8 bases from V and 7 bases from J, with 14 bases in between. CDR1 and CDR2 from the germline V gene are SNHLY and FYNNEI. Written as DNA, the CDR3 is TGTGCCAGCGGGGAGACCTCCCTTGAAGCTTTCTTT. This sequence encodes CASGETSLEAFF.

The chain couples TRBV6-5 to TRBJ1-2; TRBD1 might be the D (6 bases). CDR1 is MNHEY and CDR2 is SVGAGI in the germline V gene. V dropped 6 bases and J dropped 8 bases, with 19 bases sitting between them. The CDR3 loop spans 14 amino acids. The CDR3 is CASRFAGAMPGYTF. In DNA form, the CDR3 reads TGTGCCAGCAGATTTGCAGGGGCCATGCCGGGCTACACCTTC.

This sequence joins TRBV19 and TRBJ2-1, with 10 bases aligning to TRBD2. The V gene's germline CDR1 is LNHDA and CDR2 SQIVND (reference sequence). There are 15 residues in the CDR3. V shed 8 bases and J 3 bases; nucleotides not matched to a gene: 7. CDR3 loop: CASQDGTSVYNEQFF. The CDR3 DNA reads as TGTGCCAGTCAGGACGGGACTAGCGTCTACAATGAGCAGTTCTTC.

In the case of this clone: Other DNA sequences in this specimen translate into the identical CDR3. The V and J genes are TRBV15 and TRBJ2-1; weak D call: TRBD2 (5 bases). Germline CDR1 reads LNHNV; CDR2 reads YYDKDF (reference sequence). The ends were cut back, 1 base at V and 7 bases at J, with 5 bases in the middle. The CDR3 totals 12 residues. The CDR3 sequence is CATSRAGNEQFF. In DNA form, the CDR3 reads TGTGCCACCAGCAGAGCGGGGAATGAGCAGTTCTTC. Combining the CDR3 with reference TRBV15 and TRBJ2-1 gives the whole variable domain DAMVIQNPRYQVTQFGKPVTLSCSQTLNHNVMYWYQQKSSQAPKLLFHYYDKDFNNEADTPDNFQSRRPNTSFCFLDIRSPGLGDTAMYLCATSRAGNEQFFGPGTRLTVL.

The genes are TRBV19 and TRBJ2-2; 11 bases align to TRBD2. CDR1 LNHDA and CDR2 SQIVND come from the germline V gene (reference sequence). CDR3 length: 15 residues. V gave up 3 bases and J gave up 6 bases; unmatched junction bases: 3. Here the CDR3 DNA reads TGTGCCAGTAGTATGTGGACTAGCGGGCCCGGGGAGCTGTTTTTT. It specifies CASSMWTSGPGELFF.

Only one count was recorded for this clone. The rearrangement joins TRBV19 to TRBJ2-1, with 14 bases matching TRBD2. CDR1 and CDR2 (germline): LNHDA, SQIVND (reference sequence). V lost 3 bases, J lost 2 bases, and 21 bases stayed unmatched. This CDR3 has 23 residues. The CDR3 loop is CASSMPGTGVRTSGRNPYNEQFF. The CDR3 DNA reads as TGTGCCAGTAGTATGCCCGGGACAGGGGTCCGGACTAGCGGGAGGAACCCCTACAATGAGCAGTTCTTC.

V and J are TRBV6-1 and TRBJ1-1, with D possibly TRBD1 on 5 matching bases. Trimming left V 4 bases short and J 4 bases short, with 10 bases between. The CDR3 is 13 residues long. Germline CDR1 reads MNHNS; CDR2 reads SASEGT. In DNA, the CDR3 is TGTGCCAGCAGTGCAGGGTTCGGCACTGAAGCTTTCTTT. This codes for CASSAGFGTEAFF.

This clone was counted once. J is TRBJ2-3 and V is TRBV10-2, with D uncertain. Trimming removed 3 bases from V and 2 bases from J, with 12 bases in between. The length of the CDR3 is 15 residues. Germline values: CDR1 WSHSY, CDR2 SAAADI. CDR3 in amino acids: CASSESPQITDTQYF. CDR3 nucleotides: TGCGCCAGCAGTGAATCTCCGCAGATCACAGATACGCAGTATTTT.

The gene calls are TRBV4-1 and TRBJ2-7; possibly TRBD2 for D (6 bases). This CDR3 spans 19 amino acids. Deletions cut 2 bases from V and 4 bases from J, with 27 bases between. Germline lookup yields CDR1 MGHRA and CDR2 YSYEKL. The CDR3 DNA reads TGCGCCAGCAGCCAATTCCCTACTAGCCCCCACTCGATCATATACGAGCAGTACTTC. Translation: CASSQFPTSPHSIIYEQYF.

V and J are TRBV6-4 and TRBJ2-3; 14 bases are shared with TRBD2. CDR1 MRHNA and CDR2 SNTAGT come from the germline V gene. The V segment lost 2 bases and the J segment 4 bases; nucleotides outside the gene matches: 2. The CDR3 covers 16 residues. The CDR3 region is CASSDRTSGRPDTQYF. DNA for the CDR3: TGTGCCAGCAGTGACCGGACTAGCGGGAGGCCAGATACGCAGTATTTT.

The chain recombines TRBV4-1 with TRBJ1-5; no reliable D call. Trimming removed 4 bases at V and 10 bases at J, with 17 bases between. CDR3 size: 14 residues. The germline V gene has CDR1 MGHRA and CDR2 YSYEKL. The CDR3 region has the DNA TGCGCCAGCAGCCGAGGATGGAGAAGGTACCCCCAGCATTTT. It specifies CASSRGWRRYPQHF.

The chain couples TRBV29-1 to TRBJ1-4; TRBD1 aligns across 9 bases. This CDR3 comprises 12 residues. The trim removed 7 bases at V and 8 bases at J, leaving 5 bases unmatched. Germline V CDR1 and CDR2: SQVTM, ANQGSEA. CDR3 loop: CSAGTGKEKLFF. DNA of the CDR3: TGCAGCGCCGGGACAGGGAAGGAAAAACTGTTTTTT.

The V call is TRBV30, the J call TRBJ2-1, with D perhaps TRBD2 (6 bases). V was pared by 5 bases and J by 12 bases, with 23 bases between. Germline-derived CDR1 and CDR2 are GTSNPN and SVGIG (reference sequence). This CDR3 contains 14 residues. The CDR3 region has the DNA TGTGCCTGGGTGCGAATAGGAGGGAATGATGTGCAGTTCTTC. Its translation is CAWVRIGGNDVQFF.

The chain links TRBV30 to TRBJ1-5, with D possibly matching TRBD1 (5 bases). Trimming cost V 1 base and J 6 bases, with 13 bases left between them. CDR3 length: 14 amino acids. Germline CDR1 is GTSNPN and CDR2 is SVGIG (reference sequence). CDR3: CAWSGSGAVQPQHF. The CDR3 coding sequence is TGTGCCTGGAGTGGTAGTGGGGCGGTTCAGCCCCAGCATTTT.

The J gene is TRBJ1-4, the V gene TRBV6-6; unclear D gene. CDR3 length: 14 residues. V was shortened by 7 bases and J by 4 bases, with 13 bases between the two germline ends. CDR1 and CDR2 (germline): MNHNY, SVGAGI (reference sequence). CDR3 coding DNA: TGTGCCAGCACCAAGAGGCAGATTAATGAAAAACTGTTTTTT. Protein: CASTKRQINEKLFF.

The rearrangement uses TRBV19 and TRBJ2-1; 7 bases are a match to TRBD2. Trimming removed 0 bases from V and 6 bases from J; junction bases left unmatched: 5. This CDR3 region has 15 residues. Germline V gene lookup returns CDR1 LNHDA and CDR2 SQIVND (reference sequence). This chain's CDR3 is CASSIDRGEGNEQFF. The CDR3 DNA sequence: TGTGCCAGTAGTATAGATCGGGGGGAGGGCAATGAGCAGTTCTTC.

V is TRBV27 and J is TRBJ2-1, with 10 bases lining up with TRBD2. The CDR3 consists of 15 residues. Germline trimming cut 5 bases from V and 4 bases from J; bases unmatched to any gene: 5. Germline CDR1 and CDR2: MNHEY and SMNVEV (reference sequence). CDR3: CASSPLAGVYNEQFF. The CDR3 DNA reads as TGTGCCAGCAGTCCTCTAGCGGGGGTGTACAATGAGCAGTTCTTC.

The chain is built from TRBV18 and TRBJ1-2; possible D gene TRBD1, 6 bases. The ends were cut back, 6 bases at V and 0 bases at J, with 17 bases in the middle. The CDR3 spans 16 residues. Germline V CDR1 and CDR2: KGHSH, LQKENI. The CDR3 nucleotides read TGTGCCAGCTCCCCCTCGGCGGGGGCGGCTAACTATGGCTACACCTTC. The encoded protein is CASSPSAGAANYGYTF.

The rearrangement links TRBV27 to TRBJ2-1, with TRBD2 matching over 13 bases. Per the germline V gene, CDR1 is MNHEY and CDR2 is SMNVEV (reference sequence). CDR3 length: 14 residues. The V and J ends lost 7 bases and 10 bases, in that order; junction bases with no gene match: 7. DNA for the CDR3: TGTGCCAGCACCCCCGGACTAGCGGGAGTCGAGCAGTTCTTC. This codes for CASTPGLAGVEQFF.

The chain employs TRBV28 and TRBJ2-1; TRBD2 agrees at 8 bases. Unmatched junction bases numbered 6, after V lost 5 bases and J lost 3 bases. Per germline, CDR1 MDHEN and CDR2 SYDVKM. There are 15 residues in the CDR3. The CDR3 sequence is CASSEAGAVYNEQFF. CDR3 nucleotide sequence: TGTGCCAGCAGTGAAGCGGGAGCAGTCTACAATGAGCAGTTCTTC.

This chain uses TRBV4-1 with TRBJ2-7; 14 nucleotides agree with TRBD2. The CDR3 loop spans 16 amino acids. Germline V gene data show CDR1 as MGHRA and CDR2 as YSYEKL. Losses at the gene ends were 1 base for V and 4 bases for J; bases not matched to a gene: 3. This chain's CDR3 is CASSQGLAGGPYEQYF. In nucleotides, the CDR3 is TGCGCCAGCAGCCAAGGACTAGCGGGAGGGCCATACGAGCAGTACTTC.

This clone occurred once. The chain has TRBV4-1 and TRBJ2-1, with 13 bases lining up with TRBD2. CDR3 length: 16 residues. Looked up from germline, CDR1 is MGHRA and CDR2 is YSYEKL. The J segment lost 4 bases and the V segment lost 3 bases, leaving 3 bases of the junction unmatched. Here the CDR3 DNA reads TGCGCCAGCAGCCAGCAGGGACTAGCGGGATACAATGAGCAGTTCTTC. Its protein product is CASSQQGLAGYNEQFF.

V and J are TRBV28 and TRBJ1-5; TRBD1 agrees at 11 bases. V lost 3 bases to trimming and J lost 1 base; unmatched junction nucleotides: 11. There are 19 residues in the CDR3. In germline, CDR1 is MDHEN, CDR2 SYDVKM. The DNA of the CDR3 is TGTGCCAGCAGTTTTATCTCCGGGACAGGGGGTTTGAGCAATCAGCCCCAGCATTTT. It yields the protein CASSFISGTGGLSNQPQHF.

The chain is built from TRBV5-6 and TRBJ1-1; D not certain. This CDR3 has 14 residues. Germline assignment: CDR1 SGHDT and CDR2 YYEEEE. Trimming removed 1 base at V and 1 base at J, with 8 bases between. CDR3 DNA sequence: TGTGCCAGCAGCTTGTTTACGGGGAACACTGAAGCTTTCTTT. It codes for CASSLFTGNTEAFF.